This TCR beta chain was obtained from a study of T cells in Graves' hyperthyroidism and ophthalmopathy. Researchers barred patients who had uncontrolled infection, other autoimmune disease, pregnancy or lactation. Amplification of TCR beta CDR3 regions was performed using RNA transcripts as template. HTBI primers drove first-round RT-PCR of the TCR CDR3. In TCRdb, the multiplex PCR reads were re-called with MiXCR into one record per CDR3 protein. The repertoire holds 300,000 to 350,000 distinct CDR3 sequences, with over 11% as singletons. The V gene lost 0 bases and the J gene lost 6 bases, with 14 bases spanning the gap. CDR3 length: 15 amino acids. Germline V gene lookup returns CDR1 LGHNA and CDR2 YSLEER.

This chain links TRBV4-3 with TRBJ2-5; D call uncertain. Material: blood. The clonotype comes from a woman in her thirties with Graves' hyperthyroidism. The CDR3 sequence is CASSQDLFDLQTQYF. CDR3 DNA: TGCGCCAGCAGCCAAGATCTGTTCGACCTGCAGACCCAGTACTTC.